What follows describes a single T cell receptor (beta chain). The TCR beta CDR3 regions underwent amplification using RNA transcripts as the source. Researchers ran a first-round RT-PCR on the TCR CDR3 using the HTBI primer set. TCRdb ran MiXCR on the multiplex PCR reads and lists one entry per CDR3 protein. The sample holds 730,000 or so distinct CDR3 sequences; roughly a sixth are singletons and the top ten take about a sixth. The data were taken from a study of T cells in Graves' hyperthyroidism and ophthalmopathy. The CDR3 contains 13 residues. Germline CDR1 and CDR2: MNHNS and SASEGT. V lost 7 bases to trimming and J lost 5 bases, with 11 bases between them.

The specimen sequenced was blood. The V call is TRBV6-1, the J call TRBJ2-2; no definite D call. The clonotype was recovered from a woman in her fifties or sixties with Graves' hyperthyroidism that later progressed to Graves' ophthalmopathy. For the CDR3, the DNA is TGTGCCAGCATCGGTGTTGGGACCGGGGAGCTGTTTTTT. This codes for CASIGVGTGELFF.